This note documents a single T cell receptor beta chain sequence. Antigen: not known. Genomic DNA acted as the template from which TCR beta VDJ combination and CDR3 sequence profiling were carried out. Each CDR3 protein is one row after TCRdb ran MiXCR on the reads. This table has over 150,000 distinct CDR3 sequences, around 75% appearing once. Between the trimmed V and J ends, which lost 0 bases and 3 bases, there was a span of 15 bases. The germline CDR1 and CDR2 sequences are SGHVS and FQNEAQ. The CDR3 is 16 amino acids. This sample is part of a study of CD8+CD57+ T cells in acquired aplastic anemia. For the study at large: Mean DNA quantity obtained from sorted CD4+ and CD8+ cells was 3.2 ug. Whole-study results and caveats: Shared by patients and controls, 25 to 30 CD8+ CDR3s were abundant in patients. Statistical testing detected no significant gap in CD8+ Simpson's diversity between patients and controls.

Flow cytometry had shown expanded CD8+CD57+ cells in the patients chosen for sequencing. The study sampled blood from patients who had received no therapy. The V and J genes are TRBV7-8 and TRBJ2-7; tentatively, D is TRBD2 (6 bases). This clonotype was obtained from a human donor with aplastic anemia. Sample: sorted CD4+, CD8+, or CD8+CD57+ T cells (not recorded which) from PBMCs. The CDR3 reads CASSLAGRGTHYEQYF. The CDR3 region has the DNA TGTGCCAGCAGCTTAGCGGGACGGGGGACTCACTACGAGCAGTACTTC. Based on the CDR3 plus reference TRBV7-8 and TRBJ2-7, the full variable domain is GAGVSQSPRYKVAKRGQDVALRCDPISGHVSLFWYQQALGQGPEFLTYFQNEAQLDKSGLPSDRFFAERPEGSVSTLKIQRTQQEDSAVYLCASSLAGRGTHYEQYFGPGTRLTVT.